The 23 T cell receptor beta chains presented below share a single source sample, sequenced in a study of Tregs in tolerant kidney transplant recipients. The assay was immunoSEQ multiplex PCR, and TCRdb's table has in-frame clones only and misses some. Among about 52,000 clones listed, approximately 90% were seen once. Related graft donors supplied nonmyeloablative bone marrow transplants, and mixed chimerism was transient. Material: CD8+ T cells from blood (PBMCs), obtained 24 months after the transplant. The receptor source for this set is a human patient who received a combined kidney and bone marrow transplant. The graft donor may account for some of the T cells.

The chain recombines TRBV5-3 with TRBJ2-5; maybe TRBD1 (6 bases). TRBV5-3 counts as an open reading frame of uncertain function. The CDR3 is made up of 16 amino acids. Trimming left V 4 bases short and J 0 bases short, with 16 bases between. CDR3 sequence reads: CARSAPKQGYQETQYF. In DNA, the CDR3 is TGTGCCAGAAGCGCCCCTAAACAGGGTTACCAAGAGACCCAGTACTTC.

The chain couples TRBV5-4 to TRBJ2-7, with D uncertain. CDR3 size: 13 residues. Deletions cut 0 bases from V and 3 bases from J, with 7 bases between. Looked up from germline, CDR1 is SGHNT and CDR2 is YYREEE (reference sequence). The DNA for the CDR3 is TGTGCCAGCAGCTTGGTGGGCGTCTACGAGCAGTACTTC. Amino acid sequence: CASSLVGVYEQYF.

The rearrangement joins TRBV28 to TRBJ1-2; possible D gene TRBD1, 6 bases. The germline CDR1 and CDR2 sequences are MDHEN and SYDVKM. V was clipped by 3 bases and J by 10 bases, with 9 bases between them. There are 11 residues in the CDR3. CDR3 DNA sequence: TGTGCCAGCAGTTTTCAGGGGATCTACACCTTC. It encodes CASSFQGIYTF.

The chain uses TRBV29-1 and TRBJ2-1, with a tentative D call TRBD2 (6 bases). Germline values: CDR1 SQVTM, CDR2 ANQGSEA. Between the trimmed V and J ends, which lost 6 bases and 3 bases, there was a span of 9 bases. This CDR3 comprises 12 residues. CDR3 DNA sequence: TGCAGCGTCCCCGGGAGCTACAATGAGCAGTTCTTC. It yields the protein CSVPGSYNEQFF.

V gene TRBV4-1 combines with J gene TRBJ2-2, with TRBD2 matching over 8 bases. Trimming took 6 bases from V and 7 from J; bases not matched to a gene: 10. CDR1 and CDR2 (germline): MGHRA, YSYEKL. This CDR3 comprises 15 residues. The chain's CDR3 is CASRLSGSFVGELFF. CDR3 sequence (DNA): TGCGCCAGCAGACTAAGCGGGAGTTTTGTCGGGGAGCTGTTTTTT.

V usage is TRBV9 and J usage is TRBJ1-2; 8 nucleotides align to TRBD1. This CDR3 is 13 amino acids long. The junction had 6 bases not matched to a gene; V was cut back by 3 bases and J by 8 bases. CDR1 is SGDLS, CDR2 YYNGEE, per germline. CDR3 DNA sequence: TGTGCCAGCAGCGAAGAGACAGGGGTCGGCTACACCTTC. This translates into CASSEETGVGYTF.

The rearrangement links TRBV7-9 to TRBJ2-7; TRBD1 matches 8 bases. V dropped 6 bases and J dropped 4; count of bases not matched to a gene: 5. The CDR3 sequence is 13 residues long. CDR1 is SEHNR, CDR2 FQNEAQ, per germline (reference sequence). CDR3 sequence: CASRLGQGYEQYF. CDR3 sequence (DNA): TGTGCCAGCAGACTCGGACAGGGTTACGAGCAGTACTTC.

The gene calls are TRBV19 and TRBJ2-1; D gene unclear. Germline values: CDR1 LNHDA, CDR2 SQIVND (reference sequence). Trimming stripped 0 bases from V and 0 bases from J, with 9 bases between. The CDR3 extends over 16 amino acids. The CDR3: CASSIETYNSYNEQFF. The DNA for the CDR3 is TGTGCCAGTAGTATAGAAACATATAACTCCTACAATGAGCAGTTCTTC.

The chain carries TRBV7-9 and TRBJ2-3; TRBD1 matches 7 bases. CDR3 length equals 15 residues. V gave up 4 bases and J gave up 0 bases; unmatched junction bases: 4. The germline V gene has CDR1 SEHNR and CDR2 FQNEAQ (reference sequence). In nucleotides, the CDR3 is TGTGCCAGCAGCTCGATGACAGGGAGCACAGATACGCAGTATTTT. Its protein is CASSSMTGSTDTQYF.

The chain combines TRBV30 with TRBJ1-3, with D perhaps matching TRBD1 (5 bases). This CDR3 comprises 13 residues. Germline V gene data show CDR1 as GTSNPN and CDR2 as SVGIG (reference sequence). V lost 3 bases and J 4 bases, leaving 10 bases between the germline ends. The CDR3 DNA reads TGTGCCTGGAGCGGGTCAGGGGGAAACACCATATATTTT. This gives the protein CAWSGSGGNTIYF. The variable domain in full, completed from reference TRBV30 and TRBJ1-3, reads SQTIHQWPATLVQPVGSPLSLECTVEGTSNPNLYWYRQAAGRGLQLLFYSVGIGQISSEVPQNLSASRPQDRQFILSSKKLLLSDSGFYLCAWSGSGGNTIYFGEGSWLTVV.

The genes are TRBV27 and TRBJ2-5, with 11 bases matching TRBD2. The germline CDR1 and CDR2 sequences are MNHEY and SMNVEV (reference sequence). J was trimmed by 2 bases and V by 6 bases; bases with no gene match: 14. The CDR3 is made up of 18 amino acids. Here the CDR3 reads CASSPRPGTSGPQETQYF. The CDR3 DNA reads TGTGCCAGCAGCCCAAGACCCGGGACTAGCGGACCTCAAGAGACCCAGTACTTC.

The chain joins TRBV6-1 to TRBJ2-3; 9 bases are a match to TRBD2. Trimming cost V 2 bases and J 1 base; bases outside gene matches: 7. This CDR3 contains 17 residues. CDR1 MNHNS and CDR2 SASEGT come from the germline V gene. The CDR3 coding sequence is TGTGCCAGCAGTGAAATGGGACTAGCATCGGGCACAGATACGCAGTATTTT. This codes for CASSEMGLASGTDTQYF.

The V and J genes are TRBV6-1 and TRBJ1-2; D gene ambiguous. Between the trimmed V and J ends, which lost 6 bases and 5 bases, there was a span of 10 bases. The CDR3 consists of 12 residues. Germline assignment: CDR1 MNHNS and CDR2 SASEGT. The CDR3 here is CASRDRRYGYTF. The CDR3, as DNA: TGTGCCAGCAGGGATCGGAGGTATGGCTACACCTTC.

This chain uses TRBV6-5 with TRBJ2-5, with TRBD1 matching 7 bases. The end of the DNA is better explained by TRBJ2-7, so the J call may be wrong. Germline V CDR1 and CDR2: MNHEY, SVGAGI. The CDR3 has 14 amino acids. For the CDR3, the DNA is TGTGCCAGCAACCCCGGGACAGCCTCCTACGAGCAGTACTTC. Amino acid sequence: CASNPGTASYEQYF.

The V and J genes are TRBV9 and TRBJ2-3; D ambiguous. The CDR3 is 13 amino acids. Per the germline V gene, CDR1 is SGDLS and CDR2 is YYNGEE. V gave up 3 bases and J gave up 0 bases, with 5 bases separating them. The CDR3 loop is CASSGPSTDTQYF. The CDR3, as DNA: TGTGCCAGCAGCGGTCCGAGCACAGATACGCAGTATTTT.

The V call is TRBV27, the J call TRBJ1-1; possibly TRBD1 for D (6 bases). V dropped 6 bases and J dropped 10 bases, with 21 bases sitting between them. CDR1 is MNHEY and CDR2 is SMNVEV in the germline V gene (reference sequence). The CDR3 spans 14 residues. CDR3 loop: CASSRTALAQGAFF. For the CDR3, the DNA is TGTGCCAGCAGCCGGACAGCGCTCGCACAGGGAGCTTTCTTT.

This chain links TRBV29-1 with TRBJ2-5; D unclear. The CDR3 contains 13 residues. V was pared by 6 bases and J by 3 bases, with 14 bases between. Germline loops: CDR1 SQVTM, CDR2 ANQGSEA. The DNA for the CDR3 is TGCAGCGTCATTAAGAGGCTGGAAGAGACCCAGTACTTC. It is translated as CSVIKRLEETQYF.

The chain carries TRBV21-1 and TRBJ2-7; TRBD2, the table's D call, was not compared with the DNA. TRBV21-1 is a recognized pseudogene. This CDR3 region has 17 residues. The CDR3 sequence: CASSKPGWGGHPYEQYF. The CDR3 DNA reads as TGTGCCAGCAGCAAACCGGGGTGGGGGGGGCACCCCTACGAGCAGTACTTC.

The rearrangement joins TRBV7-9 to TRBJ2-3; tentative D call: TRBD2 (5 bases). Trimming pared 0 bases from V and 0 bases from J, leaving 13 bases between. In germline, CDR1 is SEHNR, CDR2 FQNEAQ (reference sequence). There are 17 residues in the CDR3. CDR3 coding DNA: TGTGCCAGCAGCTTAGCGCTTCTAGCCCCTAGCACAGATACGCAGTATTTT. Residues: CASSLALLAPSTDTQYF.

The CDR3 sequence is CASSQEWVGTGGPSSYNEQFF. CDR3 nucleotide sequence: TGCGCCAGCAGCCAAGAGTGGGTAGGGACAGGGGGCCCCAGCTCCTACAATGAGCAGTTCTTC. The rearrangement joins TRBV4-3 to TRBJ2-1; 12 bases are shared with TRBD1. This CDR3 spans 21 amino acids. Trimming at V came to 0 bases and at J to 0 bases, leaving 12 bases not matched to a gene. Germline V CDR1 and CDR2: LGHNA, YSLEER.

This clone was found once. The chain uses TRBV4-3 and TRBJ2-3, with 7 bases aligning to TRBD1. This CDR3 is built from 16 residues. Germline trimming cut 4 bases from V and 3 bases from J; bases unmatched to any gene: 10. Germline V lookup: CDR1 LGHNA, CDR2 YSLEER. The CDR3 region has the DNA TGCGCCAGCAGCCCTACCAGACAGGGAATTACAGATACGCAGTATTTT. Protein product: CASSPTRQGITDTQYF.

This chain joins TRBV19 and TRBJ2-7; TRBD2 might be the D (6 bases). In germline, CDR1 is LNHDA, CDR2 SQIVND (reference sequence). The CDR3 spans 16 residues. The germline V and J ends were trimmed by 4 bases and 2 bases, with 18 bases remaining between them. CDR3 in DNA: TGTGCCAGTAGTACTAGCGCCGGATATTCCACCTACGAGCAGTACTTC. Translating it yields CASSTSAGYSTYEQYF.

This CDR3 is CASSLDRPSSYNEQFF. The CDR3 DNA sequence: TGTGCCAGCAGTTTAGACAGACCCAGCTCCTACAATGAGCAGTTCTTC. The rearrangement joins TRBV27 to TRBJ2-1; possible D gene TRBD1, 5 bases. CDR1 is MNHEY, CDR2 SMNVEV, per germline (reference sequence). This CDR3 comprises 16 residues. Trimming left V 2 bases short and J 0 bases short, with 11 bases between.